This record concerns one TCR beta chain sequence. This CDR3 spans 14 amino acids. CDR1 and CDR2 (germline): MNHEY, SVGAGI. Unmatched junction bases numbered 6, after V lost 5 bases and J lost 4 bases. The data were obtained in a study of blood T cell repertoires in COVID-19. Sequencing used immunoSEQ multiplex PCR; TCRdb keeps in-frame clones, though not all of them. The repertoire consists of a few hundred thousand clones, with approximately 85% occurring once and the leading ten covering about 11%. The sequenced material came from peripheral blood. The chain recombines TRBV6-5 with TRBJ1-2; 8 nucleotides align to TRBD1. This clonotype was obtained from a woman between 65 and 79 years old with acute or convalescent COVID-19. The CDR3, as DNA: TGTGCCAGCAGTCGGACAGGGTCGAGCTATGGCTACACCTTC. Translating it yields CASSRTGSSYGYTF.